The 5 T cell receptor beta chains below were found in one sample sequenced in a study of T cell repertoires in cytomegalovirus infection. A single record per CDR3 protein comes from TCRdb applying MiXCR to the reads. The sample shows 150,000 to 200,000 distinct CDR3 sequences, about 20% of them seen only once. What these receptors recognize is not known. Source: CD8+ T cells from cultured PBMCs, taken from culture after CMV antigen stimulation. The source is a human donor in good health (CMV status not recorded). Some clones in this sample may be carry-over from other donors' samples.

This clonotype was seen more than once but under ten times. J is TRBJ2-1 and V is TRBV20-1; D possibly uses TRBD1 or TRBD2 (5 bases each). Between the trimmed V and J ends, which lost 2 bases and 8 bases, there was a span of 13 bases. The CDR3 length is 13 residues. Germline loops: CDR1 DFQATT, CDR2 SNEGSKA (reference sequence). For the CDR3, the DNA is TGCAGTGCTAGAAGGTTCAGGGACGATGAGCAGTTCTTC. Translating it yields CSARRFRDDEQFF.

This clonotype came up a few times. The chain employs TRBV4-1 and TRBJ2-7; D is uncertain. CDR3 length equals 15 residues. V lost 5 bases, J lost 0 bases, and 14 bases lay in between. Germline V lookup: CDR1 MGHRA, CDR2 YSYEKL. In DNA, the CDR3 is TGCGCCAGCAGCACGCGGACGGAGAGCTCCTACGAGCAGTACTTC. It is translated as CASSTRTESSYEQYF.

This chain links TRBV7-9 with TRBJ2-7; 12 bases line up with TRBD2. The CDR3 contains 20 residues. The junction had 19 bases not matched to a gene; V was cut back by 5 bases and J by 2 bases. CDR1 SEHNR and CDR2 FQNEAQ come from the germline V gene (reference sequence). CDR3 residues: CASSPLAGTSGLQFPYEQYF. The CDR3 region has the DNA TGTGCCAGCAGCCCACTCGCAGGGACTAGCGGGTTACAGTTCCCCTACGAGCAGTACTTC. Based on the CDR3 plus reference TRBV7-9 and TRBJ2-7, the full variable domain is DTGVSQNPRHKITKRGQNVTFRCDPISEHNRLYWYRQTLGQGPEFLTYFQNEAQLEKSRLLSDRFSAERPKGSFSTLEIQRTEQGDSAMYLCASSPLAGTSGLQFPYEQYFGPGTRLTVT.

This rearrangement joins TRBV6-5 to TRBJ2-3, with a tentative D call TRBD1 (5 bases). The CDR3 runs to 13 residues. Germline V gene sequence: CDR1 MNHEY, CDR2 SVGAGI. V gave up 5 bases and J gave up 3 bases, with 9 bases separating them. DNA for the CDR3: TGTGCCAGCAGTAATTCAGGGACAGATACGCAGTATTTT. This sequence encodes CASSNSGTDTQYF.

The rearrangement links TRBV9 to TRBJ2-3, with 15 bases that match TRBD2. This CDR3 region has 17 residues. Germline V gene lookup returns CDR1 SGDLS and CDR2 YYNGEE. After removal of 4 bases from V and 6 bases from J, the junction contained 9 bases not matched to a gene. The CDR3: CASSHGLAGGARDTQYF. The CDR3 region has the DNA TGTGCCAGCAGCCACGGACTAGCGGGGGGGGCACGTGATACGCAGTATTTT.